Listed below are T cell receptor beta chains from one sample, sequenced in a study of human T cells and chemical hapten exposure. TCRdb re-analysed the RACE reads in MiXCR, keeping a single row per CDR3 protein. In the table there are 80,000 to 100,000 distinct CDR3 sequences, roughly 12% of which are singletons. Sequencing was performed on whole blood, taken in connection with sensitization to the hapten diphenylcyclopropenone (DPC). The receptors stem from a woman aged 40 to 55 with alopecia areata. Some clones in this sample may be carry-over from other donors' samples. Each CDR3 is given with its conserved first and last residue. A D gene is named only where the DNA matches it firmly. Size tells how often a clone was seen (once, few, many) or the class of an expanded clone, and some rows leave it out.

>few|TRBD2|TRBV5-6|TRBJ2-4
CASSFKGLHIQYF
TGTGCCAGCAGCTTTAAGGGACTACACATTCAGTACTTC
>NA|TRBD2|TRBV10-2|TRBJ2-1
CASSESPSGAYEQFF
TGCGCCAGCAGTGAGTCGCCTAGCGGGGCCTATGAGCAGTTCTTC
>NA|NA|TRBV9|TRBJ2-5
CASSPGTFQETQYF
TGTGCCAGCAGCCCCGGGACTTTTCAAGAGACCCAGTACTTC
>few|NA|TRBV7-3|TRBJ1-1
CASSLTPGSTEAFF
TGTGCCAGCAGCTTAACCCCGGGGAGCACTGAAGCTTTCTTT
>NA|NA|TRBV28|TRBJ2-3
CASSFSQGVDTQYF
TGTGCCAGCAGCTTCTCCCAAGGGGTAGATACGCAGTATTTT
>few|TRBD2|TRBV9|TRBJ2-5
CASSGGTSGRYQETQYF
TGTGCCAGCAGCGGAGGGACTAGCGGAAGGTACCAAGAGACCCAGTACTTC
>many|NA|TRBV28|TRBJ1-2
CASSARIYGYTF
TGTGCCAGCAGTGCCCGCATCTATGGCTACACCTTC
>many|NA|TRBV7-6|TRBJ2-7
CASSLSSPSTLSYEQYF
TGTGCCAGCAGCTTATCCTCGCCATCAACACTCTCCTACGAGCAGTACTTC
>NA|NA|TRBV3-1|TRBJ1-3
CASSQETYGNTIYF
TGTGCCAGCAGCCAAGAAACGTATGGAAACACCATATATTTT
>NA|NA|TRBV27|TRBJ2-3
CASSLSAFSGSFTDTQYF
TGTGCCAGCAGTTTATCGGCCTTTAGCGGATCTTTCACAGATACGCAGTATTTT
>many|NA|TRBV9|TRBJ2-2
CASSVVSGNTGELFF
TGTGCCAGCAGCGTAGTTAGCGGGAACACCGGGGAGCTGTTTTTT
>NA|TRBD1|TRBV18|TRBJ2-6
CASSQPGQSGANVLTF
TGTGCCAGCTCACAACCGGGACAGTCTGGGGCCAACGTCCTGACTTTC
>many|NA|TRBV3-1|TRBJ2-7
CASSRSGTGYEQYF
TGTGCCAGCAGCCGTTCCGGGACCGGATACGAGCAGTACTTC
>many|NA|TRBV11-2|TRBJ2-6
CASSSQGSGANVLTF
TGTGCCAGCAGCTCCCAGGGCTCTGGGGCCAACGTCCTGACTTTC
>few|TRBD2|TRBV29-1|TRBJ2-1
CSASGLAGHEQFF
TGCAGCGCTTCGGGACTAGCGGGCCATGAGCAGTTCTTC
>few|TRBD1|TRBV20-1|TRBJ2-5
CSGQGGRQETQYF
TGCAGTGGACAGGGGGGAAGGCAAGAGACCCAGTACTTC
>many|NA|TRBV2|TRBJ1-2
CASTPRRQPTGYGYTF
TGTGCCAGCACCCCCCGTCGGCAGCCAACCGGCTATGGCTACACCTTC
>few|NA|TRBV20-1|TRBJ1-4
CSARRGLQLEKLFF
TGCAGTGCTAGACGGGGGCTCCAGTTGGAAAAACTGTTTTTT
>NA|TRBD1|TRBV27|TRBJ2-7
CASTPGQGLSYEQYF
TGTGCCAGCACTCCGGGACAGGGTCTATCCTACGAGCAGTACTTC
>NA|TRBD1|TRBV29-1|TRBJ2-2
CSVPQGPNTGELFF
TGCAGCGTTCCACAGGGGCCGAACACCGGGGAGCTGTTTTTT
>NA|NA|TRBV5-1|TRBJ2-7
CASSQQQGSGEQYF
TGCGCCAGCAGCCAGCAACAGGGAAGTGGCGAGCAGTACTTC
>NA|NA|TRBV7-2|TRBJ2-4
CASSPFGNIQYF
TGTGCCAGCAGCCCATTCGGGAACATTCAGTACTTC
>few|NA|TRBV11-2|TRBJ1-6
CASSPPGGDNSPLHF
TGTGCCAGCAGCCCCCCCGGAGGGGATAATTCACCCCTCCACTTT
>many|NA|TRBV18|TRBJ2-2
CAARGYTGELFF
TGTGCCGCCCGGGGGTACACCGGGGAGCTGTTTTTT
>many|TRBD2|TRBV4-2|TRBJ2-7
CASSQDFRTSGRGSYEQYF
TGTGCCAGCAGCCAAGATTTTAGGACTAGCGGGAGGGGATCCTACGAGCAGTACTTC
>few|TRBD2|TRBV2|TRBJ2-1
CASSDLAGIYNEQFF
TGTGCCAGCAGTGACCTAGCGGGAATATACAATGAGCAGTTCTTC
>NA|NA|TRBV9|TRBJ2-7
CASSVEAGAYEQYF
TGTGCCAGCAGCGTAGAGGCAGGGGCCTACGAGCAGTACTTC
>few|TRBD2|TRBV7-2|TRBJ2-1
CASSPVAGAVIEQFF
TGTGCCAGCAGCCCTGTAGCGGGAGCCGTCATTGAGCAGTTCTTC
>few|TRBD2|TRBV5-1|TRBJ2-1
CASSPAGLAGLGEQFF
TGCGCCAGCAGCCCGGCGGGACTAGCGGGATTAGGTGAGCAGTTCTTC
>NA|TRBD1|TRBV27|TRBJ2-4
CASSFGTAAKNIQYF
TGTGCCAGCAGTTTTGGGACAGCAGCCAAAAACATTCAGTACTTC